This T cell receptor (beta chain) was documented in a study of regulatory T cells in long-lasting Graves disease. Time point described: newly diagnosed GD, antithyroid drugs for less than 3 months. TCR sequences were obtained from RNA taken from PBMCs. Note on this clonotype: This is likely an artifact of a read error, given a far larger clone one base away.

Construction of the TCR beta libraries employed iRepertoire HTBI primers in conjunction with Arm-PCR of CDR3 regions. MiXCR was run by TCRdb on the multiplex PCR reads, yielding one entry per CDR3 protein. Of roughly 260,000 distinct CDR3 sequences listed, around 18% were seen once; the top ten hold less than 15%. There are 16 residues in the CDR3. Germline V gene lookup returns CDR1 SGHNT and CDR2 YENEEA. This same sample was also taken into another study, of T cells in Graves' hyperthyroidism and ophthalmopathy.

The chain has TRBV11-3 and TRBJ2-1; 11 bases are a match to TRBD1. The receptor was derived from a woman under 40 with Graves disease. Sequenced here: peripheral blood mononuclear cells (PBMCs), sampled at new diagnosis, from a patient treated with antithyroid drugs. The CDR3 DNA sequence: TGTGCCAGCAGCTCCCGTCCCGGGACAGGGGGGGGTGAGCAGCTCTTC. Its protein product is CASSSRPGTGGGEQLF.